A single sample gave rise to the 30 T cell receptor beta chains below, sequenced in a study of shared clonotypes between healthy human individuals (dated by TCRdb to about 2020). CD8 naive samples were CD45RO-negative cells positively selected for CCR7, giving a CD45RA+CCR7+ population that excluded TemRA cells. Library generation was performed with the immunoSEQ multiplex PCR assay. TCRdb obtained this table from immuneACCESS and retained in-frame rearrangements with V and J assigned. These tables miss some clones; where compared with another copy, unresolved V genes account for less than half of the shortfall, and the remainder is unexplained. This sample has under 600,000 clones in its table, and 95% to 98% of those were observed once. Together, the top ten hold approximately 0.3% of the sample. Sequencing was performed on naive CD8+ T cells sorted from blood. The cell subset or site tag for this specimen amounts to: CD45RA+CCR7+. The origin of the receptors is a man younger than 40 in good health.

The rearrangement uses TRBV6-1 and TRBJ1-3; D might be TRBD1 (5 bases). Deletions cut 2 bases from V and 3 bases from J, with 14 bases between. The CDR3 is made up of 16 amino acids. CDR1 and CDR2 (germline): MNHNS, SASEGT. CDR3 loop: CASSEFAGQIGNTIYF. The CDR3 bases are TGTGCCAGCAGTGAATTTGCAGGGCAGATTGGAAACACCATATATTTT.

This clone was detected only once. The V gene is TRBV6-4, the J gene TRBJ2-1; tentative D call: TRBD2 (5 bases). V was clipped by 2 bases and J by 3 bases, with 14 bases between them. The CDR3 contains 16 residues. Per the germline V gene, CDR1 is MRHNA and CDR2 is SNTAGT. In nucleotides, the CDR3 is TGTGCCAGCAGTGACGGAGCCCGTCGGGGCTACAATGAGCAGTTCTTC. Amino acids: CASSDGARRGYNEQFF.

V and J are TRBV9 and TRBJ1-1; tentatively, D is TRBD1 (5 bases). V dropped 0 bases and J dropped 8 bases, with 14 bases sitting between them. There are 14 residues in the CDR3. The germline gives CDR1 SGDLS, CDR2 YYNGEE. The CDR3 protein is CASSVGSGRDEAFF. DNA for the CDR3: TGTGCCAGCAGCGTAGGGTCAGGGAGGGACGAAGCTTTCTTT.

The CDR3 protein is CASSPRTGPPHYGYTF. The CDR3 bases are TGTGCCAGCAGCCCGAGGACAGGACCCCCTCACTATGGCTACACCTTC. The chain recombines TRBV14 with TRBJ1-2; 7 bases are shared with TRBD1. Germline V CDR1 and CDR2: SGHDN, FVKESK. The CDR3 contains 16 residues. The junction had 11 bases not matched to a gene; V was cut back by 4 bases and J by 3 bases. Full variable domain (rest looked up from reference TRBV14 and TRBJ1-2): EAGVTQFPSHSVIEKGQTVTLRCDPISGHDNLYWYRRVMGKEIKFLLHFVKESKQDESGMPNNRFLAERTGGTYSTLKVQPAELEDSGVYFCASSPRTGPPHYGYTFGSGTRLTVV.

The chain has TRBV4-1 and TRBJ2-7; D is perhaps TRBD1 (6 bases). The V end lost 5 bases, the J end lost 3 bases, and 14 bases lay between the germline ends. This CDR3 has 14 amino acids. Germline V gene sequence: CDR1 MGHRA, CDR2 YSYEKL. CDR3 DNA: TGCGCCAGCAGCTCCAGGGGCCCCCGCTACGAGCAGTACTTC. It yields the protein CASSSRGPRYEQYF.

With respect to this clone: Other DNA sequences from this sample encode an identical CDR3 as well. The CDR3: CASSQGGYEQYF. The CDR3 DNA sequence: TGTGCCAGCTCCCAAGGGGGGTACGAGCAGTACTTC. The rearrangement links TRBV6-5 to TRBJ2-7; either TRBD1 or TRBD2 may fit D (6 bases each). The V and J ends lost 8 bases and 4 bases respectively, with 12 bases between them. The CDR3 is made up of 12 amino acids. Looked up from germline, CDR1 is MNHEY and CDR2 is SVGAGI.

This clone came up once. CDR3 in amino acids: CASRRKGTGPNTGELFF. CDR3 nucleotides: TGCGCCAGCAGACGGAAAGGGACAGGCCCGAACACCGGGGAGCTGTTTTTT. V is TRBV5-1 and J is TRBJ2-2, with 8 bases matching TRBD1. In germline, CDR1 is SGHRS, CDR2 YFSETQ. The CDR3 has 17 amino acids. Unmatched junction bases numbered 9, after V lost 5 bases and J lost 0 bases.

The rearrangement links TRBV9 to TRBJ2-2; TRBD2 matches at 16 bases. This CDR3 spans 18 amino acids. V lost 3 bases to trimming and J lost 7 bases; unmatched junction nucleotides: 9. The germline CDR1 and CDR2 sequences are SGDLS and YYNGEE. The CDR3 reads CASSGRGLAGGPDGELFF. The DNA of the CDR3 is TGTGCCAGCAGCGGAAGGGGACTAGCGGGAGGGCCGGACGGGGAGCTGTTTTTT.

DNA of the CDR3: TGCGCCAGCAGTGAGTACACCCTCGAGCAGTACTTC. The encoded protein is CASSEYTLEQYF. V is TRBV10-2 and J is TRBJ2-7; D remains ambiguous. The V end lost 1 base, the J end lost 6 bases, and 7 bases lay between the germline ends. This CDR3 comprises 12 residues. CDR1 is WSHSY, CDR2 SAAADI, per germline.

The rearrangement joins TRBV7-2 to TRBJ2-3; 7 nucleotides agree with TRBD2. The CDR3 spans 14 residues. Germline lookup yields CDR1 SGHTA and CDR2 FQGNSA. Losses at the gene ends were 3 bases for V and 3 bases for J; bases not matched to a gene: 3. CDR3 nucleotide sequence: TGTGCCAGCAGCTTCGCGGGAGTGACAGATACGCAGTATTTT. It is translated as CASSFAGVTDTQYF.

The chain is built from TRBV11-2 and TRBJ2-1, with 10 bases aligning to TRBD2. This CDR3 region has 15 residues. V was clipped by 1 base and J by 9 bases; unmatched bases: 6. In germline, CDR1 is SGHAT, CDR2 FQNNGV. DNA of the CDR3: TGTGCCAGCAGCTTAGTGCTAGCGGGAGACGTTGAGCAGTTCTTC. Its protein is CASSLVLAGDVEQFF.

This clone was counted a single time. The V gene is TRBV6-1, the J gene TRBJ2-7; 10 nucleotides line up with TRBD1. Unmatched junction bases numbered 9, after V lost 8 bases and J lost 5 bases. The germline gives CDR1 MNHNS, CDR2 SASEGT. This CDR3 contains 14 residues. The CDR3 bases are TGTGCCAGCCTAGAGGGGACAGGGGTAAACGAGCAGTACTTC. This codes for CASLEGTGVNEQYF.

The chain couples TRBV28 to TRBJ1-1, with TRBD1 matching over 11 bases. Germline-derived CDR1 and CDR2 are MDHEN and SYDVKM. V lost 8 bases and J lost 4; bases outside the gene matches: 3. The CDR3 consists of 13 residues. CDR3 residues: CASRDRGGTEAFF. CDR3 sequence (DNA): TGTGCCAGCCGGGACAGGGGGGGCACTGAAGCTTTCTTT.

The CDR3 DNA reads as TGTGCCAGCAGCCCGCACTGGACTAGCGGGCAAGAGACCCAGTACTTC. Amino acids: CASSPHWTSGQETQYF. The genes are TRBV11-2 and TRBJ2-5; 11 bases agree with TRBD2. Germline lookup yields CDR1 SGHAT and CDR2 FQNNGV. V was clipped by 5 bases and J by 2 bases; unmatched bases: 7. The CDR3 has 16 residues.

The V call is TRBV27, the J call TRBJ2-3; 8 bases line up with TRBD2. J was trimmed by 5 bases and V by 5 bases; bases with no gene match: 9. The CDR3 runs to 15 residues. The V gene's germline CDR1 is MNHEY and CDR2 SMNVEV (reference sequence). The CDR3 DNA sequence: TGTGCCAGCAGTCAACTAGCGGATCGGGAAGATACGCAGTATTTT. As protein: CASSQLADREDTQYF.

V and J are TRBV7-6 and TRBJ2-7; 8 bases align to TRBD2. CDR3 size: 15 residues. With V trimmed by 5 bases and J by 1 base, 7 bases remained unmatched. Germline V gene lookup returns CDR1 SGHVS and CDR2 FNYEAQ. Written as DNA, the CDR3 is TGTGCCAGCAGCCGGGGTCTAGCGGGTTCCTACGAGCAGTACTTC. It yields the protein CASSRGLAGSYEQYF.

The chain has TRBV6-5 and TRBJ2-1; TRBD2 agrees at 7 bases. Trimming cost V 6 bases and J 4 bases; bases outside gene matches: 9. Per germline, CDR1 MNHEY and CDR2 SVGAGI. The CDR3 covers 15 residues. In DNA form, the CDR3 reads TGTGCCAGCAGCCGATCTAGCGGAGCATACAATGAGCAGTTCTTC. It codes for CASSRSSGAYNEQFF.

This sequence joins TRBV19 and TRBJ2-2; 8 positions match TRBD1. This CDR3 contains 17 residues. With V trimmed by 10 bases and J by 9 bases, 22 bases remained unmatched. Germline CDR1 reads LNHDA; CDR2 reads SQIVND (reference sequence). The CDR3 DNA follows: TGTGCCACTCTAGACAGGGGAAAGCCCTATAGTCATCGGGAGCTGTTTTTT. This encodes CATLDRGKPYSHRELFF.

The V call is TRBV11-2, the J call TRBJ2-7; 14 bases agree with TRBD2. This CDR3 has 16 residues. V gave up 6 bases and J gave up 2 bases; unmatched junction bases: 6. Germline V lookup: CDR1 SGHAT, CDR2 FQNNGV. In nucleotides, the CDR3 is TGTGCCAGCAGTCGGACTAGCGGGAGGATTACCTACGAGCAGTACTTC. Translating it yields CASSRTSGRITYEQYF.

As DNA, the CDR3 is TGTGCCAGCAGCCTCGTCGTACCCACCTACGAGCAGTACTTC. Protein product: CASSLVVPTYEQYF. V and J are TRBV5-5 and TRBJ2-7, with D hard to call. Trimming removed 4 bases from V and 2 bases from J, with 13 bases in between. The V gene's germline CDR1 is SGHKS and CDR2 YYEKEE (reference sequence). The CDR3 is made up of 14 amino acids.

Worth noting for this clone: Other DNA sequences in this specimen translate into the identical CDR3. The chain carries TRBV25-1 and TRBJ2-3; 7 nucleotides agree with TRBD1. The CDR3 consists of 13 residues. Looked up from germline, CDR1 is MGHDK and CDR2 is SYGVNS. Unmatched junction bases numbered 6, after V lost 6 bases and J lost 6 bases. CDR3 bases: TGTGCCAGCAGCCCAGGGGGTACGGATACGCAGTATTTT. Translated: CASSPGGTDTQYF. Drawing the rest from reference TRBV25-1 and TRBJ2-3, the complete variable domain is EADIYQTPRYLVIGTGKKITLECSQTMGHDKMYWYQQDPGMELHLIHYSYGVNSTEKGDLSSESTVSRIRTEHFPLTLESARPSHTSQYLCASSPGGTDTQYFGPGTRLTVL.

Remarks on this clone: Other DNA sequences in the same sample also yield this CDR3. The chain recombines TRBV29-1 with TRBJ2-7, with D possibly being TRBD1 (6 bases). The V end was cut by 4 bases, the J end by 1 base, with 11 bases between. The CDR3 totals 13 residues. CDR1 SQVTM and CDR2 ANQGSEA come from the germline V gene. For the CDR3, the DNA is TGCAGCGTTGCAACAGGGAAATCCTACGAGCAGTACTTC. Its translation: CSVATGKSYEQYF.

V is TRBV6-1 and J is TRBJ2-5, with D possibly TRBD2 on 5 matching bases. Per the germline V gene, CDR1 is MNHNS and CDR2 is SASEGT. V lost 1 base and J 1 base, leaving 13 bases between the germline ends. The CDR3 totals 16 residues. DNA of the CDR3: TGTGCCAGCAGTGAAGGGTTAGGGAGTATCCAAGAGACCCAGTACTTC. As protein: CASSEGLGSIQETQYF.

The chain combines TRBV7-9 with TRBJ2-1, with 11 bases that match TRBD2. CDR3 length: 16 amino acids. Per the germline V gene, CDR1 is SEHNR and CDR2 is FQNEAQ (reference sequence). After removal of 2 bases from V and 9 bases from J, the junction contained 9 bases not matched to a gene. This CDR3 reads CASSLWATSGRGEQFF. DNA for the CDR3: TGTGCCAGCAGCTTATGGGCTACTAGCGGGAGAGGTGAGCAGTTCTTC.

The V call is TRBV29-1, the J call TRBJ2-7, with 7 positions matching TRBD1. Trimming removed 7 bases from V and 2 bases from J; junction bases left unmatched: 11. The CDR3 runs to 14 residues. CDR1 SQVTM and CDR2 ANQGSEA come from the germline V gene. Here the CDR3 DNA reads TGCAGCGCCGAAGGGACAGCCGACCCCTACGAGCAGTACTTC. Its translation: CSAEGTADPYEQYF.

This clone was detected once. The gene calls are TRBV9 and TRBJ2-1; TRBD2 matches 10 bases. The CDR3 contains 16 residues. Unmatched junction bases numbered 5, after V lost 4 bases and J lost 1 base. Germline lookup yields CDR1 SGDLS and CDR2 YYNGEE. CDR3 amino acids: CASSTRTSGSYNEQFF. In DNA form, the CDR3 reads TGTGCCAGCAGCACCCGGACTAGCGGTTCCTACAATGAGCAGTTCTTC. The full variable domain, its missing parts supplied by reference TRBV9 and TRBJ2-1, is DSGVTQTPKHLITATGQRVTLRCSPRSGDLSVYWYQQSLDQGLQFLIQYYNGEERAKGNILERFSAQQFPDLHSELNLSSLELGDSALYFCASSTRTSGSYNEQFFGPGTRLTVL.

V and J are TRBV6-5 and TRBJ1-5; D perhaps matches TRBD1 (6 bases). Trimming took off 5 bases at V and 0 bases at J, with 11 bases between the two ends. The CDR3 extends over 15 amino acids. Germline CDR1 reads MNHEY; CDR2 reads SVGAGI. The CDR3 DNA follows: TGTGCCAGCAGTGCGGACAGTTATAGCAATCAGCCCCAGCATTTT. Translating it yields CASSADSYSNQPQHF.

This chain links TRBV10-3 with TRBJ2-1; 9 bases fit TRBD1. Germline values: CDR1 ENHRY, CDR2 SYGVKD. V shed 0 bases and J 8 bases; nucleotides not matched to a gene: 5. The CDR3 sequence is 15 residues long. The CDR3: CAISESGQGSYEQFF. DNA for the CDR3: TGTGCCATCAGTGAGTCCGGACAGGGGTCGTATGAGCAGTTCTTC.

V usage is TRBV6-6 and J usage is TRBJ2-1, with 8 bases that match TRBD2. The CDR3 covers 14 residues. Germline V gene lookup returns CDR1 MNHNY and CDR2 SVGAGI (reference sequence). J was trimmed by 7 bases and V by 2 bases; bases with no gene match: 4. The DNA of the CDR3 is TGTGCCAGCAGTTACCGAGCGGGAGCTAATGAGCAGTTCTTC. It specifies CASSYRAGANEQFF.

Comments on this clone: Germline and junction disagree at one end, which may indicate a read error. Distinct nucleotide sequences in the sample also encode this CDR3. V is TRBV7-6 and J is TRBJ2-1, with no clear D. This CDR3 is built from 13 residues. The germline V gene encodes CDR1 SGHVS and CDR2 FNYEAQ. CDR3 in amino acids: CASSSRTYDEQFF. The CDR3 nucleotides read TGTGCCAGCAGCTCAAGGACCTACGATGAGCAGTTCTTC.